This T cell receptor (beta chain) was sequenced in a study of T cell repertoires in cytomegalovirus infection. Turning to the study itself: Selected CMV epitopes included recently identified HLA-C-restricted ones as well as well-studied HLA-B-restricted ones. It was the public TCR beta signatures that indicated both CMV infection and matching HLA type.

Points from the study as a whole: Summed public TCR beta family frequency identified CMV carriers bearing the relevant HLA. In two of eight donors, the top clonotype was HLA-C-restricted CMV-specific.

A word on this clonotype: The antigen is undetermined.

Using its own MiXCR run on the reads, TCRdb lists one record per CDR3 protein. The sample has some 310,000 distinct CDR3 sequences; 20% to 30% are singletons. This CDR3 is 16 amino acids long. Germline V gene lookup returns CDR1 LNHNV and CDR2 YYDKDF (reference sequence). Trimming removed 3 bases from V and 4 bases from J, with 18 bases in between. This TCR was sampled from a human donor in good health (CMV status not recorded). Some clones in this sample may be carry-over from other donors' samples. The chain has TRBV15 and TRBJ2-5; TRBD1 might be the D (5 bases). The specimen comprised cultured PBMCs, sampled from culture after CMV antigen stimulation. CDR3 loop: CATSSARTTSPETQYF. CDR3 nucleotides: TGTGCCACCAGCAGCGCTCGGACAACGTCCCCAGAGACCCAGTACTTC.